The 5 T cell receptor beta chains given below trace back to one sample, sequenced in a study of PD-1 blockade in classical Hodgkin lymphoma. The repertoire was sequenced with immunoSEQ multiplex PCR; TCRdb's copy has only in-frame clones and lacks some. The table lists around 20,000 clones, around 86% of them singletons. Documented time point: newly diagnosed, previously untreated cHL patient sample. With magnetic negative selection, CD4+ T cells were purified from PBMCs that had been thawed. Source material: CD4+ T cells from blood. These receptors originate from a human donor with classical Hodgkin lymphoma.

The chain recombines TRBV5-1 with TRBJ2-7, with D possibly matching TRBD2 (5 bases). The length of the CDR3 is 13 residues. From germline, CDR1 is SGHRS and CDR2 YFSETQ. The V and J ends lost 0 bases and 1 base respectively, with 5 bases between them. The CDR3 bases are TGCGCCAGCAGCTTGGCGGGATCCTACGAGCAGTACTTC. As protein: CASSLAGSYEQYF.

The gene calls are TRBV19 and TRBJ2-1, with 11 positions matching TRBD2. There are 17 residues in the CDR3. With 7 bases clipped from V and 3 bases from J, the junction kept 11 bases outside the gene matches. Germline V gene lookup returns CDR1 LNHDA and CDR2 SQIVND (reference sequence). This CDR3 reads CASNGWASGRYYNEQFF. CDR3 bases: TGTGCCAGTAATGGATGGGCTAGCGGGAGGTACTACAATGAGCAGTTCTTC.

This rearrangement joins TRBV5-4 to TRBJ2-1; 7 bases agree with TRBD2. J gave up 7 bases and V 0 bases, and 10 bases lay outside the gene matches. Germline CDR1 is SGHNT and CDR2 is YYREEE (reference sequence). The CDR3 sequence is 16 residues long. The DNA of the CDR3 is TGTGCCAGCAGCTTGGGTGGGGGAGGGCCAGTAAATGAGCAGTTCTTC. It codes for CASSLGGGGPVNEQFF.

This clone was found once. The V and J genes are TRBV5-4 and TRBJ2-1, with 9 bases that match TRBD1. The CDR3 runs to 15 residues. The germline V gene has CDR1 SGHNT and CDR2 YYREEE (reference sequence). Losses at the gene ends were 2 bases for V and 4 bases for J; bases not matched to a gene: 4. The DNA for the CDR3 is TGTGCCAGCAGCTTTGACAGGGGGGAGTACAATGAGCAGTTCTTC. It yields the protein CASSFDRGEYNEQFF.

The chain recombines TRBV5-1 with TRBJ1-1; TRBD1 is a possible D gene (5 bases). The CDR3 totals 14 residues. V was clipped by 2 bases and J by 8 bases, with 16 bases between them. Germline V gives CDR1 SGHRS, CDR2 YFSETQ. CDR3 loop: CASSLEDAGDEAFF. The CDR3 DNA sequence: TGCGCCAGCAGCTTAGAGGACGCCGGGGACGAAGCTTTCTTT. The variable domain in full, completed from reference TRBV5-1 and TRBJ1-1, reads KAGVTQTPRYLIKTRGQQVTLSCSPISGHRSVSWYQQTPGQGLQFLFEYFSETQRNKGNFPGRFSGRQFSNSRSEMNVSTLELGDSALYLCASSLEDAGDEAFFGQGTRLTVV.